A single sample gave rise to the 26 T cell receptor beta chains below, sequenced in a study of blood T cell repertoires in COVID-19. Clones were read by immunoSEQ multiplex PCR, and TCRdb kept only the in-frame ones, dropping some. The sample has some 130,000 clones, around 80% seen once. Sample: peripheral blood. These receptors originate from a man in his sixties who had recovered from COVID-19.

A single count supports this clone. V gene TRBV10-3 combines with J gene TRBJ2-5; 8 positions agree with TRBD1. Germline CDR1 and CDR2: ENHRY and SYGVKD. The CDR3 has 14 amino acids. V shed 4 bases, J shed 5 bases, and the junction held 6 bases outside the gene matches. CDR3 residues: CAISAGQAGETQYF. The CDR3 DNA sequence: TGTGCCATCAGTGCGGGACAGGCGGGGGAGACCCAGTACTTC.

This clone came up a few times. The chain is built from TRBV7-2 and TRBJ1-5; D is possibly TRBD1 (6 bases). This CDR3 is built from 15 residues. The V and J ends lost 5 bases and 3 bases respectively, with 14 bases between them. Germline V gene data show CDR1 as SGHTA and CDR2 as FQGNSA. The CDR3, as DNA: TGTGCCAGCAGCCTCAACAGGGCTTTCAATCAGCCCCAGCATTTT. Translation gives CASSLNRAFNQPQHF.

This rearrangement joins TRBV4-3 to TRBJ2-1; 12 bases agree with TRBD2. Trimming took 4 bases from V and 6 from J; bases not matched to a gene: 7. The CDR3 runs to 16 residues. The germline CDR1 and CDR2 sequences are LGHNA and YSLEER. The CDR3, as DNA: TGCGCCAGCAGCCCTCGACTAGCGGGAGTGGGCAATGAGCAGTTCTTC. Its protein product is CASSPRLAGVGNEQFF.

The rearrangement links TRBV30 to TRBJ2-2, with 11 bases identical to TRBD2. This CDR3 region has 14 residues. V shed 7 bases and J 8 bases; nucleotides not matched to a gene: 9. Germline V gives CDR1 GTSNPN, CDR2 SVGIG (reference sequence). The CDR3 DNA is TGTGCCTACCAACTAGCGGGAGACCTGGGGGAGCTGTTTTTT. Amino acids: CAYQLAGDLGELFF. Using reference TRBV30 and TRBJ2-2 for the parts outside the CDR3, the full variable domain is SQTIHQWPATLVQPVGSPLSLECTVEGTSNPNLYWYRQAAGRGLQLLFYSVGIGQISSEVPQNLSASRPQDRQFILSSKKLLLSDSGFYLCAYQLAGDLGELFFGEGSRLTVL.

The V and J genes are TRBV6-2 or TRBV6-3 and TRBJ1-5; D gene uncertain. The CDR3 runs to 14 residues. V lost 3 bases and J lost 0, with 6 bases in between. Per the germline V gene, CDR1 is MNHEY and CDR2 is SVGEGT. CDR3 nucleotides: TGTGCCAGCAGTTATACAGATAGCAATCAGCCCCAGCATTTT. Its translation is CASSYTDSNQPQHF.

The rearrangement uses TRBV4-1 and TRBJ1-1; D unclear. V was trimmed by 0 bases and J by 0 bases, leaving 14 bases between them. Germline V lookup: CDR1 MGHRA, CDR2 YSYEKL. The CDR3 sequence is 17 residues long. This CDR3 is CASSQEASRSMNTEAFF. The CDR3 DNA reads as TGCGCCAGCAGCCAAGAGGCATCGAGGAGCATGAACACTGAAGCTTTCTTT.

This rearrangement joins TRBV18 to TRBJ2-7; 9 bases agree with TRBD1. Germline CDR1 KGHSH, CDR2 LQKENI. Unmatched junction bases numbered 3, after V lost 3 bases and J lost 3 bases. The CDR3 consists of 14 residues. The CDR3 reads CASSPATGGYEQYF. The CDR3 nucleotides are TGTGCCAGCTCACCGGCGACAGGGGGCTACGAGCAGTACTTC.

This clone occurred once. CDR3 amino acids: CASSYRDRGRETQYF. The CDR3 region has the DNA TGTGCCAGCAGTTACCGGGACAGGGGGCGAGAGACCCAGTACTTC. The rearrangement links TRBV6-5 to TRBJ2-5; TRBD1 matches 12 bases. The CDR3 totals 15 residues. V dropped 2 bases and J dropped 4; count of bases not matched to a gene: 2. Germline CDR1 and CDR2: MNHEY and SVGAGI.

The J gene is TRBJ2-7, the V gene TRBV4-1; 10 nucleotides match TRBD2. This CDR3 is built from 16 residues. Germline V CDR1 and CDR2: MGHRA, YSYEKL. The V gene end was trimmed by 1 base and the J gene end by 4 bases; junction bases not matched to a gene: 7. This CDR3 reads CASSQAQRGGYYEQYF. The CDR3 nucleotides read TGCGCCAGCAGCCAAGCCCAGCGGGGGGGCTATTACGAGCAGTACTTC.

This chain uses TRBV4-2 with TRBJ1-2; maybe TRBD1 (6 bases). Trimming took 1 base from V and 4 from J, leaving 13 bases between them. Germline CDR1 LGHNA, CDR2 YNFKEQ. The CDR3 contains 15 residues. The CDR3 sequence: CASSQGEGGRYGYTF. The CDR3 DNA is TGTGCCAGCAGCCAAGGGGAAGGGGGACGCTATGGCTACACCTTC.

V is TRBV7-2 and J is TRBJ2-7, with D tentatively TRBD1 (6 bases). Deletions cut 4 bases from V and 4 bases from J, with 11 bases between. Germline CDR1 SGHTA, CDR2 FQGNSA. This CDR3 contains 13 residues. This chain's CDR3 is CASSSRGGYEQYF. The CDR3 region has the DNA TGTGCCAGCAGCTCCAGGGGCGGGTACGAGCAGTACTTC.

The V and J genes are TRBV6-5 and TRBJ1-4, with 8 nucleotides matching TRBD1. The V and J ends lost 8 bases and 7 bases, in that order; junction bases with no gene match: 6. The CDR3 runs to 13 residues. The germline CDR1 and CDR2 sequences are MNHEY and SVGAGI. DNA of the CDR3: TGTGCCAGCTCGACGGACAGGGCTGAAAAACTGTTTTTT. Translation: CASSTDRAEKLFF.

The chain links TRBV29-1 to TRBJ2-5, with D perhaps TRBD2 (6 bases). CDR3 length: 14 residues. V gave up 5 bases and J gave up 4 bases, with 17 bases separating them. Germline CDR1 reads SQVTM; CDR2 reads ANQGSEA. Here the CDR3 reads CSVSGQGLAETQYF. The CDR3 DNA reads TGCAGCGTTTCGGGGCAGGGACTGGCAGAGACCCAGTACTTC.

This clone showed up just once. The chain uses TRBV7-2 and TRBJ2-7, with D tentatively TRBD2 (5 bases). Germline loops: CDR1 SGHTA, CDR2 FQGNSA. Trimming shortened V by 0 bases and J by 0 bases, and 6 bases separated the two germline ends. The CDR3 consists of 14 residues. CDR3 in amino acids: CASSLAGDSYEQYF. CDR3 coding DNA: TGTGCCAGCAGCTTAGCCGGGGACTCCTACGAGCAGTACTTC. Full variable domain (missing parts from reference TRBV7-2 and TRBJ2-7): GAGVSQSPSNKVTEKGKDVELRCDPISGHTALYWYRQSLGQGLEFLIYFQGNSAPDKSGLPSDRFSAERTGGSVSTLTIQRTQQEDSAVYLCASSLAGDSYEQYFGPGTRLTVT.

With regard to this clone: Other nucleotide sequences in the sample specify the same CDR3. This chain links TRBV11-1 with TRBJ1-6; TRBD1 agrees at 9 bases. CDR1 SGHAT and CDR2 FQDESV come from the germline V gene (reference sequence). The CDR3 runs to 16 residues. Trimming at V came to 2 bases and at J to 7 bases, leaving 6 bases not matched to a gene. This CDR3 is CASSLWGQGGNSPLHF. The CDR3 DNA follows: TGTGCCAGCAGCTTATGGGGACAGGGCGGAAATTCACCCCTCCACTTT.

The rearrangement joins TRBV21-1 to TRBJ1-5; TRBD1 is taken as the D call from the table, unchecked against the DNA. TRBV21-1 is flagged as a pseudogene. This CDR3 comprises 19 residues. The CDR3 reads CASSKGLQTDRRYNQPQHF. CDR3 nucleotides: TGTGCCAGCAGCAAAGGACTCCAAACTGACAGGCGATACAATCAGCCCCAGCATTTT.

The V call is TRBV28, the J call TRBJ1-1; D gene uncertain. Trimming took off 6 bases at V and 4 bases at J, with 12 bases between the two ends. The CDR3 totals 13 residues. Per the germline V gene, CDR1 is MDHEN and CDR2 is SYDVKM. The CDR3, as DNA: TGTGCCAGCAGCCTACCGGGGTTCACTGAAGCTTTCTTT. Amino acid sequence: CASSLPGFTEAFF.

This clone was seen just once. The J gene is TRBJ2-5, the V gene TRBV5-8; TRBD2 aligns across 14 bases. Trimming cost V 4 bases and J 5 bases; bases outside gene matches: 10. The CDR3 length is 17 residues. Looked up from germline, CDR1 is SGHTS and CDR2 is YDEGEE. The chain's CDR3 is CASSPRLAGGPRETQYF. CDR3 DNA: TGTGCCAGCAGCCCACGACTAGCGGGGGGGCCTAGGGAGACCCAGTACTTC.

CDR3 protein: CASSKRGGDQPQHF. CDR3 coding DNA: TGTGCCAGCAGCAAAAGGGGAGGGGATCAGCCCCAGCATTTT. The V gene is TRBV21-1, the J gene TRBJ1-5. TRBV21-1 is a pseudogene segment. The CDR3 is 14 residues long.

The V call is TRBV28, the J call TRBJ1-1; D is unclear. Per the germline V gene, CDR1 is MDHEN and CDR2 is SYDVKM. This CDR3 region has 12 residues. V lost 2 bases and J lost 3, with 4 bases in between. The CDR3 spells CASSLEYTEAFF. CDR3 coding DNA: TGTGCCAGCAGTTTAGAGTACACTGAAGCTTTCTTT. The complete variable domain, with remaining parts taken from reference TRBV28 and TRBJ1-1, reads DVKVTQSSRYLVKRTGEKVFLECVQDMDHENMFWYRQDPGLGLRLIYFSYDVKMKEKGDIPEGYSVSREKKERFSLILESASTNQTSMYLCASSLEYTEAFFGQGTRLTVV.

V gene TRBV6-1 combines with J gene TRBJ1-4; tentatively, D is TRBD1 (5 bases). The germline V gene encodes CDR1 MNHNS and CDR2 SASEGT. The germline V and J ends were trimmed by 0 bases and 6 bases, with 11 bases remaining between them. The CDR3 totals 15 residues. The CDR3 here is CASSEAQGPYEKLFF. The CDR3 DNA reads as TGTGCCAGCAGTGAAGCTCAGGGCCCGTATGAAAAACTGTTTTTT.

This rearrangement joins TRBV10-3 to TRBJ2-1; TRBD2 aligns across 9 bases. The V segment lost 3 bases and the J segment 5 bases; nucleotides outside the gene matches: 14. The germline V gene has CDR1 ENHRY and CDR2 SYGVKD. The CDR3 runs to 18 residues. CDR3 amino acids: CAISESTGLAGANNEQFF. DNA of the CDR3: TGTGCCATCAGTGAATCTACAGGGTTAGCGGGAGCGAACAATGAGCAGTTCTTC.

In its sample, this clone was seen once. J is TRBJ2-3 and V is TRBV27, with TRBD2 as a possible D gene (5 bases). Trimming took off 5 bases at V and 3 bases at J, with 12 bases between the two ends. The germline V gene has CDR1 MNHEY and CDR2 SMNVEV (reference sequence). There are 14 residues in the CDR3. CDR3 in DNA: TGTGCCAGCAGTGACACCCGAGGGACAGATACGCAGTATTTT. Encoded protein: CASSDTRGTDTQYF.

The CDR3 nucleotides are TGTGCCAGCAGCCAAGACCTAACCCAGACTAGCGGGAGGGCAGATACGCAGTATTTT. It specifies CASSQDLTQTSGRADTQYF. The chain combines TRBV4-2 with TRBJ2-3, with 14 bases identical to TRBD2. The CDR3 has 19 residues. The J segment lost 4 bases and the V segment lost 0 bases, leaving 9 bases of the junction unmatched. Germline V lookup: CDR1 LGHNA, CDR2 YNFKEQ.

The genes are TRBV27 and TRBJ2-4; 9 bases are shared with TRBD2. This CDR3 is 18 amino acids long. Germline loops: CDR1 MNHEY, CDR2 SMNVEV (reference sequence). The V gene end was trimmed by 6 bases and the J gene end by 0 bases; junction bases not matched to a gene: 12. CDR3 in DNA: TGTGCCAGCAGCCCCGAGGGAGCGGGGGGCGTAGCCAAAAACATTCAGTACTTC. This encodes CASSPEGAGGVAKNIQYF.

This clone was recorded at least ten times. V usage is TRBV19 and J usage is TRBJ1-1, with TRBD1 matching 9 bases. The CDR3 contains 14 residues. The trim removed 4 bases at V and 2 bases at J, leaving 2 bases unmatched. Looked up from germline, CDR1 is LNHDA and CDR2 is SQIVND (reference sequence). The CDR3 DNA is TGTGCCAGTAGTAAGGACAGGGGAAACACTGAAGCTTTCTTT. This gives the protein CASSKDRGNTEAFF.